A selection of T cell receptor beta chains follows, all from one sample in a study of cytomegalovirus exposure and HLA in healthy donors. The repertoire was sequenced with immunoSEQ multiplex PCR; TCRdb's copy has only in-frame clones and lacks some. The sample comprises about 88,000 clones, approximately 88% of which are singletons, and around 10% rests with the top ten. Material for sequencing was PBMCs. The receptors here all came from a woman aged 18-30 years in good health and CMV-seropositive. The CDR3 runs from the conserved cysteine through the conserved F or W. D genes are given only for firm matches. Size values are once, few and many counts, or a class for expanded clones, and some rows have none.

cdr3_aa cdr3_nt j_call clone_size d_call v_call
CASSFGGAGNTIYF TGTGCCAGCAGTTTCGGAGGGGCTGGAAACACCATATATTTT TRBJ1-3 . . TRBV5-4
CASSRREGMNTEAFF TGTGCCAGCAGCCGCAGGGAGGGGATGAACACTGAAGCTTTCTTT TRBJ1-1 . . TRBV7-8
CASSLGVEQFF TGCGCCAGCAGCTTGGGAGTTGAGCAGTTCTTC TRBJ2-1 . . TRBV5-1
CASSVQGQETQYF TGTGCCAGCAGCGTGCAGGGCCAAGAGACCCAGTACTTC TRBJ2-5 . . TRBV9
CASSYVAALYEQYF TGTGCCAGCAGTTACGTAGCAGCCCTCTACGAGCAGTACTTC TRBJ2-7 once . TRBV6-5
CASSIATSRRYEQYF TGTGCCAGTAGTATAGCGACTAGCCGCCGCTACGAGCAGTACTTC TRBJ2-7 . TRBD2 TRBV19
CASSIPTSGGVTQYF TGTGCCAGCAGTATCCCGACTAGCGGGGGCGTTACGCAGTATTTT TRBJ2-3 . TRBD2 TRBV27
CASGGGLNYNEQFF TGTGCCAGCGGTGGCGGATTGAATTACAATGAGCAGTTCTTC TRBJ2-1 . . TRBV2
CASRAAGRSYNEQFF TGTGCCAGCAGGGCTGCGGGGCGGTCCTACAATGAGCAGTTCTTC TRBJ2-1 . . TRBV6-5
CASSIAQGGSAKNIQYF TGTGCCAGTAGTATAGCGCAGGGGGGCTCGGCCAAAAACATTCAGTACTTC TRBJ2-4 . . TRBV19
CSVAQHNQPQHF TGCAGCGTCGCACAACACAATCAGCCCCAGCATTTT TRBJ1-5 . . TRBV29-1
CASTTGTGALLGYTF TGTGCCAGCACCACCGGGACAGGGGCCTTGCTAGGCTACACCTTC TRBJ1-2 . TRBD1 TRBV27
CASSLGSPNSPLHF TGTGCCAGCAGTCTTGGCTCTCCTAATTCACCCCTCCACTTT TRBJ1-6 . . TRBV6-5
CASSAGGDAGANVLTF TGTGCCAGCAGCGCAGGGGGCGACGCTGGGGCCAACGTCCTGACTTTC TRBJ2-6 . TRBD1 TRBV5-4
CASSGQGRYGYTF TGTGCCAGCTCAGGGCAGGGGCGCTATGGCTACACCTTC TRBJ1-2 once . TRBV18
CASSSGYEQYF TGCGCCAGCAGCTCAGGCTACGAGCAGTACTTC TRBJ2-7 . . TRBV5-1
CASSSLRQGRPIEQYF TGTGCCAGCAGTAGTCTTAGACAGGGGAGACCCATCGAGCAGTACTTC TRBJ2-7 once TRBD1 TRBV27
CASSFPGSYNEQFF TGTGCCAGCAGTTTTCCAGGGTCCTACAATGAGCAGTTCTTC TRBJ2-1 . . TRBV7-9
CASIRLRDNSYEQYF TGTGCCAGCATCCGACTCCGGGACAACTCCTACGAGCAGTACTTC TRBJ2-7 . . TRBV28
CASSPLAPRDRSTDTQYF TGTGCCAGCAGCCCCCTTGCGCCCCGGGACAGAAGCACAGATACGCAGTATTTT TRBJ2-3 few TRBD1 TRBV14
CASSQAFLGTVGYTF TGCGCCAGCAGCCAAGCGTTTTTAGGGACAGTTGGCTACACCTTC TRBJ1-2 . TRBD1 TRBV4-1
CASSIGFTGGQPQHF TGTGCCAGTAGTATCGGATTTACCGGGGGACAGCCCCAGCATTTT TRBJ1-5 . . TRBV19
CASSPRTGTYGVYGYTF TGCGCCAGCAGCCCCCGGACAGGGACGTATGGGGTCTATGGCTACACCTTC TRBJ1-2 . TRBD1 TRBV5-1
CASRGTSTDTQYF TGTGCCAGTAGGGGGACTAGCACAGATACGCAGTATTTT TRBJ2-3 . . TRBV19
CAISVGQGASDGYTF TGTGCCATCAGTGTAGGCCAGGGCGCCTCCGATGGCTACACCTTC TRBJ1-2 . . TRBV10-3
CASSLSFGGRGYTF TGTGCCAGCAGTTTAAGCTTTGGGGGCCGGGGCTACACCTTC TRBJ1-2 . . TRBV27
CASSADRGLVGELFF TGTGCCAGTAGTGCGGACAGGGGGCTGGTCGGGGAGCTGTTTTTT TRBJ2-2 . TRBD1 TRBV19
CASSIRVRGYGYTF TGTGCCAGCAGTATCAGGGTTCGTGGCTATGGCTACACCTTC TRBJ1-2 . . TRBV27
CASSLYPGQGNQPQHF TGTGCCAGCAGCTTGTATCCGGGACAGGGTAATCAGCCCCAGCATTTT TRBJ1-5 . TRBD1 TRBV5-8
CASSFQPGSPLHF TGTGCCAGCAGCTTCCAACCCGGTTCACCCCTCCACTTT TRBJ1-6 . . TRBV7-8
CASSLGHRGRVETQYF TGTGCCAGCAGCTTAGGGCACAGGGGGCGGGTAGAGACCCAGTACTTC TRBJ2-5 . TRBD1 TRBV7-2
CASSPSPAGDGFTGELFF TGCGCCAGCAGCCCTTCCCCCGCGGGAGACGGGTTCACCGGGGAGCTGTTTTTT TRBJ2-2 . TRBD2 TRBV4-1
CASSPGQGIDNSPLHF TGTGCCAGCTCACCGGGACAGGGGATAGATAATTCACCCCTCCACTTT TRBJ1-6 . TRBD1 TRBV18
CASSQSLGVNQPQHF TGTGCCAGCAGCCAATCGTTAGGGGTTAATCAGCCCCAGCATTTT TRBJ1-5 . . TRBV16
CASSSLGEQYF TGTGCCAGCAGTTCACTAGGAGAGCAGTACTTC TRBJ2-7 . . TRBV28
CATSRELGATGFHRSRSYEQYF TGTGCCACCAGCAGAGAGCTAGGGGCTACAGGGTTCCATCGTTCCCGCTCCTACGAGCAGTACTTC TRBJ2-7 . . TRBV15
CASSLPGDRLIQYF TGCGCCAGCAGCTTGCCCGGGGACAGGCTAATTCAGTACTTC TRBJ2-4 few TRBD1 TRBV5-1
CASSSPSGGTTDTQYF TGTGCCAGCAGTTCCCCTAGCGGGGGGACCACAGATACGCAGTATTTT TRBJ2-3 . TRBD2 TRBV28
CASSLQGRSTDTQYF TGTGCCAGCAGCTTACAGGGGCGTAGCACAGATACGCAGTATTTT TRBJ2-3 . . TRBV7-2
CASTGTGGRNEQFF TGTGCCAGCACCGGGACAGGGGGTCGCAATGAGCAGTTCTTC TRBJ2-1 . TRBD1 TRBV11-2
CASSQAKGDRPYNSPLHF TGCGCCAGCAGCCAAGCCAAAGGGGACAGACCATATAATTCACCCCTCCACTTT TRBJ1-6 . TRBD1 TRBV4-1
CSVDSGTGAHF TGCAGCGTGGACTCCGGGACAGGCGCCCATTTT TRBJ1-5 few TRBD1 TRBV29-1
CASSEGTGGPLSNQPQHF TGTGCCAGCAGTGAAGGGACGGGGGGCCCCCTTAGCAATCAGCCCCAGCATTTT TRBJ1-5 . . TRBV6-1
CASSLQGAQQETQYF TGTGCCAGCAGTTTACAGGGGGCGCAGCAAGAGACCCAGTACTTC TRBJ2-5 . TRBD1 TRBV27
CASSLGDGGADTQYF TGTGCCAGCAGCTTAGGGGATGGGGGCGCAGATACGCAGTATTTT TRBJ2-3 . . TRBV11-2
CASRYDRDGNEQFF TGTGCCAGCAGATATGACAGGGACGGCAATGAGCAGTTCTTC TRBJ2-1 . TRBD1 TRBV7-4
CASSDSPGPNYGYTF TGTGCCAGCAGTGACTCACCCGGTCCCAACTATGGCTACACCTTC TRBJ1-2 . . TRBV6-4
CASSLSSNQPQHF TGTGCCAGCAGTTTATCGAGTAATCAGCCCCAGCATTTT TRBJ1-5 . . TRBV27
CASSSFWDRGAGNTIYF TGTGCCAGCAGCTCGTTCTGGGACAGGGGGGCTGGAAACACCATATATTTT TRBJ1-3 . TRBD1 TRBV7-9
CASSLSWQGASGDEAFF TGTGCCAGCAGTTTGTCGTGGCAGGGTGCGAGCGGGGATGAAGCTTTCTTT TRBJ1-1 once . TRBV28
CASSMRLGQGETQYF TGTGCCAGTAGCATGCGGCTAGGACAGGGGGAGACCCAGTACTTC TRBJ2-5 . TRBD1 TRBV19
CASSLNGGTRETQYF TGCGCCAGCAGCTTGAATGGGGGCACGAGAGAGACCCAGTACTTC TRBJ2-5 once . TRBV5-1
CASRSTMGPPNEKLFF TGTGCCAGCAGGTCCACTATGGGGCCGCCTAATGAAAAACTGTTTTTT TRBJ1-4 . . TRBV28
CASSQPPPGAGNTIYF TGTGCCAGCAGCCAACCCCCCCCAGGGGCTGGAAACACCATATATTTT TRBJ1-3 . . TRBV4-2